These 8 T cell receptor beta chains came from one sample sequenced in a study of a mutant IDH1 vaccine in newly diagnosed glioma. The method was immunoSEQ multiplex PCR; TCRdb's version includes in-frame clones alone and lacks a portion of them. The table shows about 82,000 clones, with roughly 85% occurring only once. Time point specified: week 23, last vaccination. In the vaccine, a single dose held 300 ug of the mutant IDH1 20-mer peptide, along with topical imiquimod. Their cognate antigens are unknown. This sample comprised PBMCs, obtained from a glioma patient whose treatment included an IDH1 peptide vaccine. The receptors originated from a man aged 25 to 40 with glioma. Some clones in this sample may be carry-over from other donors' samples.

This chain links TRBV28 with TRBJ1-4, with TRBD1 matching over 7 bases. Germline loops: CDR1 MDHEN, CDR2 SYDVKM. This CDR3 spans 14 amino acids. Trimming at V came to 5 bases and at J to 7 bases, leaving 7 bases not matched to a gene. The CDR3 reads CASSLTGLREKLFF. CDR3 nucleotide sequence: TGTGCCAGCAGTCTGACAGGGTTGCGTGAAAAACTGTTTTTT. Variable domain in full (rest from reference TRBV28 and TRBJ1-4): DVKVTQSSRYLVKRTGEKVFLECVQDMDHENMFWYRQDPGLGLRLIYFSYDVKMKEKGDIPEGYSVSREKKERFSLILESASTNQTSMYLCASSLTGLREKLFFGSGTQLSVL.

The chain links TRBV6-1 to TRBJ2-7; possibly TRBD2 for D (6 bases). The CDR3 spans 12 residues. V shed 6 bases and J shed 10 bases, with 16 bases lying between them. The germline V gene encodes CDR1 MNHNS and CDR2 SASEGT. The CDR3 loop reads CASRGDGSYQYF. In DNA, the CDR3 is TGTGCCAGCAGAGGTGACGGGAGCTATCAGTACTTC.

This clone was counted once. The V gene is TRBV2, the J gene TRBJ1-1; TRBD1 is a possible D gene (5 bases). The germline CDR1 and CDR2 sequences are SNHLY and FYNNEI. Trimming removed 6 bases at V and 5 bases at J, with 13 bases between. The CDR3 loop spans 13 amino acids. CDR3 amino acids: CASSEEEGTEAFF. The CDR3 DNA is TGTGCCAGCAGCGAGGAGGAGGGGACTGAAGCTTTCTTT.

V usage is TRBV7-6 and J usage is TRBJ2-2; no firm D call. The V end lost 2 bases, the J end lost 3 bases, and 7 bases lay between the germline ends. The CDR3 spans 14 residues. CDR1 is SGHVS and CDR2 is FNYEAQ in the germline V gene. The CDR3 region has the DNA TGTGCCAGCAGCTTAAGGACCGACACCGGGGAGCTGTTTTTT. Its translation is CASSLRTDTGELFF.

The CDR3 DNA follows: TGTGCCAGCAGCCCCCCCGCGGGGGGAGGAGAGACCCAGTACTTC. It yields the protein CASSPPAGGGETQYF. This chain connects TRBV11-2 to TRBJ2-5; 8 bases are a match to TRBD2. V lost 5 bases to trimming and J lost 4 bases; unmatched junction nucleotides: 9. The germline CDR1 and CDR2 sequences are SGHAT and FQNNGV. The CDR3 runs to 15 residues. Full variable domain (missing parts from reference TRBV11-2 and TRBJ2-5): EAGVAQSPRYKIIEKRQSVAFWCNPISGHATLYWYQQILGQGPKLLIQFQNNGVVDDSQLPKDRFSAERLKGVDSTLKIQPAKLEDSAVYLCASSPPAGGGETQYFGPGTRLLVL.

This clone was seen more than once but under ten times. V gene TRBV5-1 combines with J gene TRBJ2-7; 7 bases are shared with TRBD1. This CDR3 is built from 14 residues. In germline, CDR1 is SGHRS, CDR2 YFSETQ. Unmatched junction bases numbered 2, after V lost 0 bases and J lost 2 bases. CDR3 bases: TGCGCCAGCAGCTTGGATGGACAGGCCTACGAGCAGTACTTC. Protein product: CASSLDGQAYEQYF.

The chain combines TRBV30 with TRBJ2-7; D possibly corresponds to TRBD2 (5 bases). Trimming cost V 2 bases and J 2 bases, with 13 bases left between them. The CDR3 is 14 residues long. Germline V CDR1 and CDR2: GTSNPN, SVGIG (reference sequence). CDR3 sequence: CAWSRGKIPYEQYF. DNA for the CDR3: TGTGCCTGGAGTCGGGGAAAGATCCCCTACGAGCAGTACTTC.

This clone has only one observation. The chain employs TRBV19 and TRBJ1-5; TRBD1 aligns across 9 bases. This CDR3 has 15 residues. Looked up from germline, CDR1 is LNHDA and CDR2 is SQIVND (reference sequence). V was pared by 5 bases and J by 2 bases, with 4 bases of the junction left unmatched. The CDR3 is CASSPWTGGNQPQHF. The CDR3 DNA sequence: TGTGCCAGTAGTCCTTGGACAGGGGGCAATCAGCCCCAGCATTTT.